Given below is one TCR beta chain in context. As yet, its antigen is unknown. Trimming took 6 bases from V and 2 from J; bases not matched to a gene: 6. This CDR3 has 15 amino acids. From germline, CDR1 is SEHNR and CDR2 FQNEAQ (reference sequence). Measured with immunoSEQ multiplex PCR; TCRdb has only the in-frame clones, and not every one. The data contain some 110,000 clones, around 90% of them singletons. These data belong to a study of graft-versus-host responses after intestinal transplantation. Background on the study: All recipients got anti-thymocyte globulin induction, then tacrolimus and steroids for 2 to 4 years.

Study-wide findings and caveats: Among recipient marrow samples, GvH clones were found; some appeared first in ileum or blood. In patients with graft-donor T cell macrochimerism, allograft graft-versus-host to host-versus-graft clonal ratios were high. Declines in HvG clones occurring early post-transplant were associated with peak circulating GvH clone levels.

The chain has TRBV7-9 and TRBJ1-4; 7 bases map to TRBD1. Specimen: unstimulated CD4+ T cells sorted from spleen or lymph node cells, collected before transplant. The source is a human donor who was the organ donor for an intestinal transplant. DNA for the CDR3: TGTGCCAGCAGTCGCGACAGGGCTACTAATGAAAAACTGTTTTTT. Protein sequence: CASSRDRATNEKLFF.